A selection of T cell receptor beta chains follows, all from one sample in a study of blood T cell repertoires in COVID-19. Assay used: immunoSEQ multiplex PCR; TCRdb lists only in-frame clones, some missing. The sample shows about 200,000 clones, roughly 82% of them seen only once. Sequencing was carried out using peripheral blood. The receptors come from a human donor in a cohort sampled during active COVID-19. Both conserved end residues are part of each CDR3. The D gene is left open where the match is weak. A clone size is listed for some rows: how often the clone was seen (once, few, many), or a class if it is expanded.

J,V,D,size,CDR3,DNA
TRBJ2-7,TRBV7-6,TRBD2,few,CASSSGTSGTYEQYF,TGTGCCAGCAGCTCCGGGACTAGCGGCACCTACGAGCAGTACTTC
TRBJ2-7,TRBV24-1,NA,NA,CATSDPTRGYEQYF,TGTGCCACCAGTGATCCAACCCGGGGCTACGAGCAGTACTTC
TRBJ2-1,TRBV19,NA,NA,CASSGRAYNEQFF,TGTGCCAGTAGCGGGCGGGCCTACAATGAGCAGTTCTTC
TRBJ2-1,TRBV4-1,NA,NA,CASSQDASYSYNEQFF,TGCGCCAGCAGCCAAGATGCCTCCTACTCCTACAATGAGCAGTTCTTC
TRBJ1-1,TRBV11-2,NA,NA,CASSPSFKGWNTEAFF,TGTGCCAGCAGCCCGTCGTTCAAGGGGTGGAACACTGAAGCTTTCTTT
TRBJ2-3,TRBV5-1,TRBD1,NA,CASSTRQGWTDTQYF,TGCGCCAGCAGCACCCGACAGGGGTGGACAGATACGCAGTATTTT
TRBJ2-1,TRBV4-1,NA,NA,CASSLHQGLISYNEQFF,TGCGCCAGCAGCCTTCATCAAGGACTTATTTCCTACAATGAGCAGTTCTTC
TRBJ1-5,TRBV19,NA,once,CASSIVQGRLSNQPQHF,TGTGCCAGTAGTATCGTACAGGGAAGGTTGAGCAATCAGCCCCAGCATTTT
TRBJ1-4,TRBV27,TRBD1,NA,CASSTRDRGSTNEKLFF,TGTGCCAGCAGTACTCGGGACAGGGGGTCAACTAATGAAAAACTGTTTTTT
TRBJ2-2,TRBV19,NA,once,CASWNNRAAGELFF,TGTGCCAGTTGGAACAACAGGGCAGCCGGGGAGCTGTTTTTT
TRBJ2-3,TRBV2,NA,NA,CASRTGQLLDTQYF,TGTGCCAGCAGAACGGGACAACTCTTGGATACGCAGTATTTT
TRBJ2-6,TRBV3-1/TRBV3-2,TRBD2,NA,CASSHGEREAGANVLTF,TGTGCCAGCAGCCATGGGGAGCGGGAGGCTGGGGCCAACGTCCTGACTTTC
TRBJ1-3,TRBV24-1,NA,once,CATSDSDSEGAGNTIYF,TGTGCCACCAGTGATTCTGACAGCGAGGGGGCTGGAAACACCATATATTTT
TRBJ2-1,TRBV28,NA,NA,CASSLPTTNEQFF,TGTGCCAGCAGTTTACCAACTACCAATGAGCAGTTCTTC
TRBJ2-1,TRBV24-1,NA,NA,CATGSSVNNEQFF,TGTGCCACCGGTAGCAGCGTAAACAATGAGCAGTTCTTC
TRBJ2-7,TRBV5-1,TRBD1,NA,CASSHLLRDRDYEQYF,TGCGCCAGCAGCCACCTACTCCGGGACAGGGACTACGAGCAGTACTTC
TRBJ2-1,TRBV19,TRBD2,NA,CASSIDRSGRAERFF,TGTGCCAGTAGTATAGATAGGAGCGGGAGGGCCGAGAGGTTCTTC
TRBJ1-4,TRBV7-9,NA,NA,CASRRGGVNEKLFF,TGTGCCAGCAGACGCGGAGGTGTAAATGAAAAACTGTTTTTT
TRBJ1-2,TRBV9,NA,few,CASSVGQEGGYTF,TGTGCCAGCAGCGTAGGTCAGGAAGGAGGCTACACCTTC
TRBJ2-7,TRBV3-1/TRBV3-2,NA,NA,CASSVRRSALHEQYF,TGTGCCAGCAGCGTCCGCAGAAGCGCGCTCCACGAGCAGTACTTC
TRBJ2-3,TRBV7-2,NA,NA,CASRNFIPSRRVPDTQYF,TGTGCCAGCAGGAATTTCATCCCGTCTAGGCGAGTTCCAGATACGCAGTATTTT
TRBJ2-1,TRBV7-7,TRBD2,NA,CASSPSPGTSYNEQFF,TGTGCTAGCAGCCCCAGTCCCGGGACTAGCTACAATGAGCAGTTCTTC
TRBJ2-7,TRBV28,TRBD1,NA,CASSPQGAAVYEQYF,TGTGCCAGCAGCCCGCAGGGGGCGGCTGTGTACGAGCAGTACTTC
TRBJ2-1,TRBV9,TRBD2,NA,CASSKGVAGGYNEQFF,TGTGCCAGCAGTAAAGGGGTAGCGGGAGGCTACAATGAGCAGTTCTTC
TRBJ1-2,TRBV7-8,NA,NA,CASSLGRQAGFFGYTF,TGTGCCAGCAGCTTAGGACGACAGGCGGGTTTCTTCGGCTACACCTTC
TRBJ2-7,TRBV9,TRBD1,NA,CASSVGPTGGTYEQYF,TGTGCCAGCAGCGTGGGACCGACAGGGGGGACCTACGAGCAGTACTTC